This T cell receptor (beta chain) derives from a study of shared clonotypes between healthy human individuals. The V gene's germline CDR1 is GTSNPN and CDR2 SVGIG (reference sequence). V lost 4 bases and J 8 bases, leaving 20 bases between the germline ends. This CDR3 has 14 residues. Genomic DNA, for the unsorted samples, came from some 100 million PBMCs. Sequencing used immunoSEQ multiplex PCR; TCRdb keeps in-frame clones, though not all of them. The sample has about 480,000 clones; 75% to 80% are singletons. This chain connects TRBV30 to TRBJ1-2; D is undetermined. The sequence was obtained from a woman in her 40s in good health. Some clones in this sample may be carry-over from other donors' samples. The sequenced sample was PBMCs. CDR3 DNA sequence: TGTGCCTGGAACCTAGGCCTTTTGACGGGAGGCTACACCTTC. Its translation: CAWNLGLLTGGYTF.